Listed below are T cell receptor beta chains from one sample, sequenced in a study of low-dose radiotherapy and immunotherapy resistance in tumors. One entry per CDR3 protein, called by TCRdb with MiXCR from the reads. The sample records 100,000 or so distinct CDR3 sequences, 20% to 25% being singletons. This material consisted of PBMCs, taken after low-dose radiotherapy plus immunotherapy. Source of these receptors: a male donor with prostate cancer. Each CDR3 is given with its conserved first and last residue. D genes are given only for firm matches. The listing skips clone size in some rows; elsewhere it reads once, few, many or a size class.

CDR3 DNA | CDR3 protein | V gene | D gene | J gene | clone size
TGTGCCAGCAGCCCCGGACTAGTCCTGGAGCAGTACTTC | CASSPGLVLEQYF | TRBV4-2 | TRBD2 | TRBJ2-7 | medium-sized
TGTGCCAGCCGCAACACAGGGGGCACTGAAGCTTTCTTT | CASRNTGGTEAFF | TRBV7-2 | TRBD1 | TRBJ1-1 | many
TGTGCCTGGAAGAGCGGGGGGACCTTGAAGAATGAGCAGTTCTTC | CAWKSGGTLKNEQFF | TRBV30 | TRBD2 | TRBJ2-1 | many
TGTGCCAGCAGTAAGAGACAGACAGACTACGAGCAGTACTTC | CASSKRQTDYEQYF | TRBV12-3/TRBV12-4 | . | TRBJ2-7 | many
. | CASSPDRTTGELFFF | TRBV7-2 | . | TRBJ2-2 | .
TGTGCCAGCAGCACCGACAGGGGGCCCATAGGAAATGAAAAACTGTTTTTT | CASSTDRGPIGNEKLFF | TRBV7-6 | TRBD1 | TRBJ1-4 | .
TGTGCCAGCAGTTACCTCGGAGTCCGGGAGACCCAGTACTTC | CASSYLGVRETQYF | TRBV6-2/TRBV6-3 | . | TRBJ2-5 | many
TGCAGCGTTGCCGACTCCCAAGAGACCCAGTACTTC | CSVADSQETQYF | TRBV29-1 | . | TRBJ2-5 | many
TGTGCCAGCAGTTTGGGGGGCGCTAATGAAAAACTGTTTTTT | CASSLGGANEKLFF | TRBV28 | . | TRBJ1-4 | .
TGTGCCAGCTCACCACCCGCCGGGGCTGGCGAGCAGTTCTTC | CASSPPAGAGEQFF | TRBV18 | . | TRBJ2-1 | many
TGTGCCAGCAGCGAACAGGTTGACTCCTATAATTCACCCCTCCACTTT | CASSEQVDSYNSPLHF | TRBV27 | . | TRBJ1-6 | few
TGTGCCAGCAGCTCGCCGCGGGAAGGGAGTAATGAGCAGTTCTTC | CASSSPREGSNEQFF | TRBV11-2 | . | TRBJ2-1 | many
TGCAGCGTTGAAGTGGGGAGCTCCTACAATGAGCAGTTCTTC | CSVEVGSSYNEQFF | TRBV29-1 | . | TRBJ2-1 | many
TGTGCCAGCAGAGGACAGGGTGGCGAGACCCAGTACTTC | CASRGQGGETQYF | TRBV27 | TRBD1 | TRBJ2-5 | few
TGTGCCAGCAGCTCGTCCCTCGACAGGGCCGACCAGTACTTC | CASSSSLDRADQYF | TRBV7-2 | TRBD1 | TRBJ2-5 | many
TGTGCCAGCAGCTTAGCGCCCGGACACCCTAGCGAGCAGTACTTC | CASSLAPGHPSEQYF | TRBV7-2 | . | TRBJ2-7 | many
TGTGCCAGCAGCTTAGGAGGGGCAACCGAAACCCGGGACTTC | CASSLGGATETRDF | TRBV7-2 | . | TRBJ2-5 | many
TGTGCCAGCAGCTTGGGATCGATAGCTAACTATGGCTACACCTTC | CASSLGSIANYGYTF | TRBV5-5 | . | TRBJ1-2 | many
TGTGCCAGCAGTCCACCAGACAGGGTACACGAGCAGTACTTC | CASSPPDRVHEQYF | TRBV12-3/TRBV12-4 | TRBD1 | TRBJ2-7 | many
TGTGCCAGCAGACGCGACAAGTATGGCTACACCTTC | CASRRDKYGYTF | TRBV6-2/TRBV6-3 | . | TRBJ1-2 | .
TGTGCCTGGAGTGTGAGGGTGCTTAATTCACCCCTCCACTTT | CAWSVRVLNSPLHF | TRBV30 | . | TRBJ1-6 | many
. | CASSFGSGNTIYF | TRBV12-3/TRBV12-4 | . | TRBJ1-3 | many
TGTGCCAGCAACTTCACAGGGAACAATCAGCCCCAGCATTTT | CASNFTGNNQPQHF | TRBV6-2/TRBV6-3 | . | TRBJ1-5 | .